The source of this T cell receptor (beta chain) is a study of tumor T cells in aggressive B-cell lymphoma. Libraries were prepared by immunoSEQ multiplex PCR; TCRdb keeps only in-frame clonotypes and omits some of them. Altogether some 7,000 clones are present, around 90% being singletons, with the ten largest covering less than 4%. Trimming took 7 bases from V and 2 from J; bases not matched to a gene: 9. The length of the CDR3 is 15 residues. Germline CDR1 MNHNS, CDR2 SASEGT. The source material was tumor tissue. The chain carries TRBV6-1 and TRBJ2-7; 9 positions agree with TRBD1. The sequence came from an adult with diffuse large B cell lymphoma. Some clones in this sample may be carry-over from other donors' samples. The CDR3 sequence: CASTYEDRGPYEQYF. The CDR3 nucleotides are TGTGCCAGCACCTACGAGGACAGGGGTCCCTACGAGCAGTACTTC.